This TCR beta chain is from a study of PD-L1 blockade in urothelial cancer. Study at large: The median number of T cells present in blood samples was approximately 140,000. Findings of the study overall: Patients with below-median pretreatment blood clonality survived longer.

The assay was immunoSEQ multiplex PCR, and TCRdb's table has in-frame clones only and misses some. The data contain approximately 91,000 clones, approximately 87% of them singletons. This clone came up once. Antigen unknown. The time point denotes: peripheral blood 6 weeks after treatment start. The specimen was PBMCs, collected around atezolizumab (anti-PD-L1) treatment. The TCR originated in a man in his sixties or seventies with urothelial cancer.

The CDR3 loop is CASRVGRDRYYGYTF. CDR3 in DNA: TGTGCCAGCAGGGTCGGTAGGGACAGATACTATGGCTACACCTTC. The V gene is TRBV6-6, the J gene TRBJ1-2, with TRBD1 matching 7 bases. The CDR3 has 15 amino acids. Germline V gene lookup returns CDR1 MNHNY and CDR2 SVGAGI (reference sequence). V trimming: 6 bases; J trimming: 3 bases; junction bases outside the gene matches: 10.